The clone carrying this T cell receptor (beta chain) was detected only a few times. Its antigen remains unknown. This CDR3 comprises 11 residues. V shed 1 base and J shed 8 bases, with 8 bases lying between them. CDR1 DFQATT and CDR2 SNEGSKA come from the germline V gene (reference sequence). As the sequencing template, cDNA was produced by extracting RNA and reverse transcribing it. Only in-frame clones appear in the TCRdb table, and some are missing; sequencing was by immunoSEQ multiplex PCR. The data contain roughly 190,000 clones, roughly 60% of them singletons. The treatment: oral pan-JAK inhibitor, 5-10 mg twice daily. The sample originates from a study of CD8+ T cells in alopecia areata. General observations from the study: Clonality in lesional scalp, especially alopecia totalis/universalis, exceeded that of normal scalp.

The chain employs TRBV20-1 and TRBJ1-2; D unresolved. The source is a human donor with alopecia areata. Sample: CD4+ T cells sorted from blood, taken at week 24, from a patient treated with tofacitinib. The CDR3 coding sequence is TGCAGTGCTAGAGTGATTTCGGGCTACACCTTC. Encoded protein: CSARVISGYTF.